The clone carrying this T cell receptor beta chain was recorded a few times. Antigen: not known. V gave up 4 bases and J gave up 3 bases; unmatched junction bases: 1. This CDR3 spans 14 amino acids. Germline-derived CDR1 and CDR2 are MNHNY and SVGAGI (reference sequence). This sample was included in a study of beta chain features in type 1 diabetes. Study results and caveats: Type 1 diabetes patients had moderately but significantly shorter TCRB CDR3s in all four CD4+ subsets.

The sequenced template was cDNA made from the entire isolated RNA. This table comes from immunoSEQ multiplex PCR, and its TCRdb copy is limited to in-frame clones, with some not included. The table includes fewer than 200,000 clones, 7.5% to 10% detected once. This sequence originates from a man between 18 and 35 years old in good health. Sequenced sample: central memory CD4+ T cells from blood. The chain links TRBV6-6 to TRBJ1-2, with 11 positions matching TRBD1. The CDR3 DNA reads TGTGCCAGCAGTTTGGGACAGGGGGACTATGGCTACACCTTC. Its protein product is CASSLGQGDYGYTF.